This passage covers 12 T cell receptor beta chains from one sample sequenced in a study of blood T cell repertoires in COVID-19. The data were produced by immunoSEQ multiplex PCR, yet TCRdb's version contains in-frame clones alone and is incomplete. The data contain under 200,000 clones, more than 75% of them singletons. The source material was peripheral blood. The receptors originated from a man between 70 and 80 years old with acute or convalescent COVID-19.

This chain links TRBV30 with TRBJ1-5; D gene ambiguous. V was shortened by 2 bases and J by 9 bases, with 17 bases between the two germline ends. Germline CDR1 reads GTSNPN; CDR2 reads SVGIG (reference sequence). The length of the CDR3 is 14 residues. The CDR3 loop reads CAWSLGRPEGPQHF. Written as DNA, the CDR3 is TGTGCCTGGAGTCTTGGTAGGCCAGAGGGGCCCCAGCATTTT.

This clone appeared once. The chain has TRBV9 and TRBJ1-1; D unclear. V shed 4 bases and J shed 3 bases, with 10 bases lying between them. Germline V gives CDR1 SGDLS, CDR2 YYNGEE. This CDR3 has 13 residues. CDR3 nucleotide sequence: TGTGCCAGCAGCCCTCGGTTGGACACTGAAGCTTTCTTT. It codes for CASSPRLDTEAFF.

The V gene is TRBV2, the J gene TRBJ1-5; 7 bases align to TRBD1. The germline V gene has CDR1 SNHLY and CDR2 FYNNEI. This CDR3 has 14 amino acids. V shed 5 bases, J shed 7 bases, and the junction held 8 bases outside the gene matches. The CDR3 bases are TGTGCCAGCAGTTATACAGGGGTGGGACAGCCCCAGCATTTT. Its translation is CASSYTGVGQPQHF.

As regards this clone: A junction end diverges from the germline sequence, so it may reflect a read error. The rearrangement joins TRBV4-2 to TRBJ1-1; D gene uncertain. CDR3 length equals 15 residues. The V gene's germline CDR1 is LGHNA and CDR2 YNFKEQ. In DNA form, the CDR3 reads TGTGCCAGCAGCCAAGATAGGGAACGACCAGGCTGGGAGCACTTT. This encodes CASSQDRERPGWEHF.

The chain recombines TRBV11-2 with TRBJ2-7; D is ambiguous. This CDR3 contains 12 residues. The germline V and J ends were trimmed by 0 bases and 4 bases, with 4 bases remaining between them. Germline loops: CDR1 SGHAT, CDR2 FQNNGV. CDR3 sequence: CASSLDQYEQYF. The CDR3 DNA is TGTGCCAGCAGCTTAGATCAATACGAGCAGTACTTC. The entire variable domain, with the rest obtained from reference TRBV11-2 and TRBJ2-7, is as follows: EAGVAQSPRYKIIEKRQSVAFWCNPISGHATLYWYQQILGQGPKLLIQFQNNGVVDDSQLPKDRFSAERLKGVDSTLKIQPAKLEDSAVYLCASSLDQYEQYFGPGTRLTVT.

This clone was counted between two and nine times. The chain recombines TRBV6-5 with TRBJ1-4; 7 nucleotides align to TRBD1. CDR3 length: 14 amino acids. The V gene's germline CDR1 is MNHEY and CDR2 SVGAGI. The V gene end was trimmed by 8 bases and the J gene end by 4 bases; junction bases not matched to a gene: 7. The CDR3 reads CASRKTGYNEKLFF. CDR3 bases: TGTGCCAGCCGAAAGACAGGGTATAATGAAAAACTGTTTTTT.

This chain connects TRBV30 to TRBJ2-7; 12 bases are a match to TRBD1. The CDR3 contains 15 residues. With V trimmed by 1 base and J by 6 bases, 7 bases remained unmatched. Germline V gene data show CDR1 as GTSNPN and CDR2 as SVGIG (reference sequence). The chain's CDR3 is CAWSGPGQGAGEQYF. For the CDR3, the DNA is TGTGCCTGGAGTGGACCGGGACAGGGGGCTGGCGAGCAGTACTTC.

The CDR3 region has the DNA TGTGCCAGCTCATCCTTAGCGGGGAACACCGGGGAGCTGTTTTTT. Translating it yields CASSSLAGNTGELFF. The chain joins TRBV18 to TRBJ2-2; 7 bases map to TRBD2. CDR3 length: 15 amino acids. Trimming at V came to 5 bases and at J to 1 base, leaving 4 bases not matched to a gene. Germline V gene lookup returns CDR1 KGHSH and CDR2 LQKENI.

This sequence joins TRBV27 and TRBJ2-1; 8 bases are a match to TRBD1. The germline V gene has CDR1 MNHEY and CDR2 SMNVEV (reference sequence). Losses at the gene ends were 5 bases for V and 4 bases for J; bases not matched to a gene: 16. The CDR3 spans 18 residues. The DNA for the CDR3 is TGTGCCAGCAGTACCGACCAACCCTCAGGGGGCGCTTACAATGAGCAGTTCTTC. It translates to CASSTDQPSGGAYNEQFF.

The gene calls are TRBV28 and TRBJ1-4; TRBD1 matches at 7 bases. From germline, CDR1 is MDHEN and CDR2 SYDVKM. The CDR3 has 15 amino acids. V dropped 6 bases and J dropped 4; count of bases not matched to a gene: 8. The CDR3 is CASRSRTGLNEKLFF. The CDR3 DNA reads as TGTGCCAGCAGGAGCCGGACAGGCCTTAATGAAAAACTGTTTTTT.

This clone has a handful of counts. The V call is TRBV4-2, the J call TRBJ2-1, with 10 nucleotides matching TRBD2. V was pared by 1 base and J by 7 bases, with 10 bases of the junction left unmatched. The CDR3 loop spans 17 amino acids. CDR1 is LGHNA and CDR2 is YNFKEQ in the germline V gene. In nucleotides, the CDR3 is TGTGCCAGCAGCCAAGGGACCGGGACTAGCGACAGGAATGAGCAGTTCTTC. It codes for CASSQGTGTSDRNEQFF.

This clone was found once. The rearrangement joins TRBV9 to TRBJ1-1; D gene unclear. Germline V gene lookup returns CDR1 SGDLS and CDR2 YYNGEE. V was trimmed by 0 bases and J by 11 bases, leaving 14 bases between them. The CDR3 extends over 13 amino acids. DNA for the CDR3: TGTGCCAGCAGCGTAGCAGTTTGGAGCGCCGCTTTCTTT. Translating it yields CASSVAVWSAAFF. Filled out from reference TRBV9 and TRBJ1-1, the complete variable domain reads DSGVTQTPKHLITATGQRVTLRCSPRSGDLSVYWYQQSLDQGLQFLIQYYNGEERAKGNILERFSAQQFPDLHSELNLSSLELGDSALYFCASSVAVWSAAFFGQGTRLTVV.